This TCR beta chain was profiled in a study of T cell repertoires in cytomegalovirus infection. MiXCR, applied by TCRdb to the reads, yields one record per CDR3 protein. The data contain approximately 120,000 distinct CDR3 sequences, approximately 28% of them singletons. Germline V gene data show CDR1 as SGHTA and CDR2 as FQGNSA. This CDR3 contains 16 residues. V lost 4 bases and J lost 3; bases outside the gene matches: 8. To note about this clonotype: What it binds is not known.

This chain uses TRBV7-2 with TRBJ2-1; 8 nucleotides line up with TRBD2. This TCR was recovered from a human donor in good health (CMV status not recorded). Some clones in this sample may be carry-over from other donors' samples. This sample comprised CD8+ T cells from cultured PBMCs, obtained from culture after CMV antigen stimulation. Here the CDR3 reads CASSSLSGVNYNEQFF. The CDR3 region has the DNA TGTGCCAGCAGCTCCCTTAGCGGGGTAAACTACAATGAGCAGTTCTTC.